The 8 T cell receptor beta chains below come from one sample, sequenced in a study of T cells of healthy individuals. In TCRdb, the 5' RACE reads were re-called with MiXCR into one record per CDR3 protein. Seen here are around 90,000 distinct CDR3 sequences, about 5.5% observed once, and the top ten hold roughly 7.5%. Source of these receptors: a female donor in good health.

This sequence joins TRBV13 and TRBJ2-1; D may be TRBD2 (6 bases). The ends were cut back, 6 bases at V and 0 bases at J, with 18 bases in the middle. CDR3 length equals 17 residues. The germline V gene has CDR1 PRHDT and CDR2 FYEKMQ (reference sequence). The CDR3 nucleotides are TGTGCCAGCAGTAATACCAAAACGGGGGACTCCTACAATGAGCAGTTCTTC. Translating gives CASSNTKTGDSYNEQFF. Full variable domain (missing parts from reference TRBV13 and TRBJ2-1): AAGVIQSPRHLIKEKRETATLKCYPIPRHDTVYWYQQGPGQDPQFLISFYEKMQSDKGSIPDRFSAQQFSDYHSELNMSSLELGDSALYFCASSNTKTGDSYNEQFFGPGTRLTVL.

This clonotype appeared many times. The V gene is TRBV7-6, the J gene TRBJ1-2; D uncertain. CDR3 size: 13 residues. V lost 4 bases, J lost 3 bases, and 9 bases lay in between. Per the germline V gene, CDR1 is SGHVS and CDR2 is FNYEAQ. The DNA for the CDR3 is TGTGCCAGCAGCTCCACGGAACACTATGGCTACACCTTC. Its translation: CASSSTEHYGYTF.

This clonotype was seen a handful of times. The chain has TRBV5-1 and TRBJ1-5; 10 nucleotides match TRBD1. Per germline, CDR1 SGHRS and CDR2 YFSETQ. The CDR3 is 15 residues long. V shed 0 bases and J 7 bases; nucleotides not matched to a gene: 4. CDR3 protein: CASSLETGGVQPQHF. The DNA of the CDR3 is TGCGCCAGCAGCTTGGAGACAGGGGGCGTCCAGCCCCAGCATTTT.

V gene TRBV9 combines with J gene TRBJ2-6; D not certain. In germline, CDR1 is SGDLS, CDR2 YYNGEE. The ends were cut back, 4 bases at V and 0 bases at J, with 8 bases in the middle. The CDR3 runs to 15 residues. CDR3 nucleotides: TGTGCCAGCAGCCCTAGGATCTCTGGGGCCAACGTCCTGACTTTC. Its translation is CASSPRISGANVLTF.

This clonotype was counted many times. CDR3 nucleotide sequence: TGTGCCAGCAGCTGGTCCCGTTATAGCAATCAGCCCCAGCATTTT. Its protein product is CASSWSRYSNQPQHF. The genes are TRBV5-6 and TRBJ1-5; D is unclear. The CDR3 length is 15 residues. CDR1 is SGHDT and CDR2 is YYEEEE in the germline V gene. V lost 3 bases and J lost 0, with 10 bases in between.

This clonotype occurred many times. V gene TRBV3-1 combines with J gene TRBJ2-5, with 9 bases matching TRBD2. V shed 1 base and J 9 bases; nucleotides not matched to a gene: 15. Per the germline V gene, CDR1 is LGHDT and CDR2 is YNNKEL (reference sequence). The CDR3 totals 17 residues. The CDR3 reads CASSQGASGTQRGSQYF. The CDR3 DNA reads TGTGCCAGCAGCCAAGGAGCTAGCGGGACTCAGCGGGGGTCCCAGTACTTC.

This clonotype was found many times. The chain combines TRBV28 with TRBJ2-7; 8 bases match TRBD2. V lost 6 bases to trimming and J lost 1 base; unmatched junction nucleotides: 5. The V gene's germline CDR1 is MDHEN and CDR2 SYDVKM. There are 14 residues in the CDR3. CDR3 nucleotides: TGTGCCAGCAGCCCCGGGAGGGCTTCCTACGAGCAGTACTTC. Translated: CASSPGRASYEQYF. Combining the CDR3 with reference TRBV28 and TRBJ2-7 gives the whole variable domain DVKVTQSSRYLVKRTGEKVFLECVQDMDHENMFWYRQDPGLGLRLIYFSYDVKMKEKGDIPEGYSVSREKKERFSLILESASTNQTSMYLCASSPGRASYEQYFGPGTRLTVT.

To note about this clonotype: A read error is possible here, since a much larger clone lies one base away. V is TRBV28 and J is TRBJ2-5; a weak D match, TRBD1 (5 bases). The CDR3 runs 13 residues. V was shortened by 9 bases and J by 7 bases, with 18 bases between the two germline ends. Looked up from germline, CDR1 is MDHEN and CDR2 is SYDVKM. In DNA form, the CDR3 reads TGTGCCAGAAGTCCCGCACCAAGGGGGACCCAGTACTTC. This codes for CARSPAPRGTQYF.